This T cell receptor (beta chain) was found in a study of T cells after yellow fever vaccination. TCRdb reprocessed the 5' RACE reads via MiXCR and lists one record per CDR3 protein. This table has 250,000 to 350,000 distinct CDR3 sequences, roughly 4.3% appearing once. This clonotype was observed at least ten times. V was trimmed by 5 bases and J by 3 bases, leaving 15 bases between them. The CDR3 contains 14 residues. CDR1 and CDR2 (germline): DFQATT, SNEGSKA (reference sequence). The sequences come from PBMCs, collected 15 days after the yellow fever booster vaccination. The sequence was collected from a man aged 18 to 29 who received the YFV17D yellow fever vaccine. The chain is built from TRBV20-1 and TRBJ2-3; D is ambiguous. Here the CDR3 DNA reads TGCAGTGCTCGAGTCCAGGATGGGACAGATACGCAGTATTTT. It yields the protein CSARVQDGTDTQYF.